This paragraph covers one T cell receptor beta chain sequence. Antigen: not known. The PCR used 60 Vbeta and 13 Jbeta primers. The method was immunoSEQ multiplex PCR; TCRdb's version includes in-frame clones alone and lacks a portion of them. The sample has about 94,000 clones; about four fifths are singletons. The data are from a study of cytomegalovirus exposure and HLA in healthy donors. Broader study findings: Highly shared sequence variants in one cluster were likely a sequencing artifact. The authors enumerated 164 TCR beta chains as linked to cytomegalovirus.

The clonotype comes from a human donor in good health. Sequenced: PBMCs.

The CDR3 loop is CASTRLAKNTGELFF. CDR3 sequence (DNA): TGTGCCAGCACCAGACTAGCGAAGAACACCGGGGAGCTGTTTTTT. The chain joins TRBV6-5 to TRBJ2-2; 8 bases fit TRBD2. V trimming: 7 bases; J trimming: 1 base; junction bases outside the gene matches: 5. This CDR3 comprises 15 residues. Germline V gene lookup returns CDR1 MNHEY and CDR2 SVGAGI.